The clone carrying this T cell receptor beta chain has a single count. Antigen specificity is unknown. The sample belongs to a study of PD-1 blockade in classical Hodgkin lymphoma. On the study more broadly: Patients got intravenous nivolumab 3 mg/kg every 2 weeks. Regarding the study as a whole: Compared with baseline, CD4+ but not CD8+ TCR diversity had risen significantly by C4D1. Some patients began nivolumab under 1 year after ASCT. These patients were excluded from later analyses.

Only in-frame clones appear in the TCRdb table, and some are missing; sequencing was by immunoSEQ multiplex PCR. The sample lists roughly 50,000 clones; roughly 86% were seen once. Documented time point: cycle 4 day 1 (C4D1), after less than seven weeks of nivolumab. Every patient relapsed after autologous stem cell transplantation, and brentuximab vedotin exposure varied. Each best response was a complete response, a partial response or progressive disease. Germline CDR1 and CDR2: MDHEN and SYDVKM. The V gene lost 6 bases and the J gene lost 1 base, with 10 bases spanning the gap. The CDR3 is 13 amino acids.

This TCR derives from a human donor with classical Hodgkin lymphoma. Material: peripheral blood mononuclear cells (PBMCs), obtained before the fourth cycle of nivolumab. This sequence joins TRBV28 and TRBJ2-7; D remains ambiguous. CDR3 loop: CASRNWGSYEQYF. The CDR3 coding sequence is TGTGCCAGCAGAAACTGGGGTTCCTACGAGCAGTACTTC.